These 29 T cell receptor beta chains were all obtained from the same sample, sequenced in a study of cytomegalovirus exposure and HLA in healthy donors. 13 Jbeta primers and 60 Vbeta primers were used for the PCR. The assay was immunoSEQ multiplex PCR, and TCRdb's table has in-frame clones only and misses some. The profile shows about 91,000 clones, roughly two thirds of them singletons. The material sequenced was PBMCs. Receptors originate from a female donor in good health and CMV-seronegative.

This chain joins TRBV25-1 and TRBJ1-6, with a tentative D call TRBD1 (5 bases). With 5 bases removed from V and 7 bases from J, the gap between germline ends came to 18 bases. This CDR3 is built from 16 residues. Germline V gives CDR1 MGHDK, CDR2 SYGVNS. The CDR3 protein is CASSLGGLHANSPLHF. The CDR3 DNA reads TGTGCCAGCAGTTTGGGGGGTCTTCATGCAAATTCACCCCTCCACTTT.

The rearrangement uses TRBV9 and TRBJ2-1, with TRBD2 identical over 10 bases. The length of the CDR3 is 13 residues. CDR1 is SGDLS, CDR2 YYNGEE, per germline. The ends lost 8 bases at V and 7 bases at J; junction bases unmatched: 6. This CDR3 is CARVAGGGNEQFF. In DNA form, the CDR3 reads TGTGCCAGGGTAGCGGGGGGTGGGAATGAGCAGTTCTTC.

CDR3 sequence: CASSRTRGNYGYTF. The CDR3 DNA follows: TGTGCCAGCAGTCGAACCCGGGGAAACTATGGCTACACCTTC. The V call is TRBV6-5, the J call TRBJ1-2; D is unclear. Germline CDR1 and CDR2: MNHEY and SVGAGI. Trimming left V 5 bases short and J 2 bases short, with 12 bases between. CDR3 length: 14 residues.

CDR3 sequence (DNA): TGTGCCAGGCAACCCTTGGCGGGACCCAATGGTGAGCAGTTCTTC. This codes for CARQPLAGPNGEQFF. V is TRBV7-9 and J is TRBJ2-1, with D possibly being TRBD2 (6 bases). The CDR3 covers 15 residues. Germline CDR1 reads SEHNR; CDR2 reads FQNEAQ (reference sequence). Trimming removed 9 bases at V and 9 bases at J, with 24 bases between.

This rearrangement joins TRBV5-4 to TRBJ1-2, with D possibly TRBD1 on 5 matching bases. CDR3 length equals 14 residues. CDR1 SGHNT and CDR2 YYREEE come from the germline V gene (reference sequence). V was shortened by 2 bases and J by 8 bases, with 16 bases between the two germline ends. The DNA for the CDR3 is TGTGCCAGCAGCTTAATCGGGGGTCCGAAGGGCTACACCTTC. Translated, it gives CASSLIGGPKGYTF.

This chain's CDR3 is CASSLRTGKPQHF. As DNA, the CDR3 is TGTGCCAGCAGCCTACGGACAGGGAAGCCCCAGCATTTT. V usage is TRBV7-9 and J usage is TRBJ1-5; 8 nucleotides align to TRBD1. Germline V gene lookup returns CDR1 SEHNR and CDR2 FQNEAQ (reference sequence). Trimming took 5 bases from V and 8 from J; bases not matched to a gene: 5. The CDR3 consists of 13 residues.

The chain has TRBV28 and TRBJ2-7; no definite D call. CDR3 length equals 14 residues. The germline V gene encodes CDR1 MDHEN and CDR2 SYDVKM. The V end was cut by 3 bases, the J end by 1 base, with 10 bases between. In DNA form, the CDR3 reads TGTGCCAGCAGTTTTCGTCTAGTTTCCTACGAGCAGTACTTC. It specifies CASSFRLVSYEQYF. Full variable domain (outside the CDR3, taken from reference TRBV28 and TRBJ2-7): DVKVTQSSRYLVKRTGEKVFLECVQDMDHENMFWYRQDPGLGLRLIYFSYDVKMKEKGDIPEGYSVSREKKERFSLILESASTNQTSMYLCASSFRLVSYEQYFGPGTRLTVT.

This chain uses TRBV5-1 with TRBJ2-1; 10 nucleotides match TRBD2. The CDR3 consists of 19 residues. The V gene end was trimmed by 3 bases and the J gene end by 6 bases; junction bases not matched to a gene: 18. Germline CDR1 and CDR2: SGHRS and YFSETQ. CDR3 DNA sequence: TGCGCCAGCAGCTCCCTGGGGGCTAGCGGGAGCCCCGTCGCCAATGAGCAGTTCTTC. It translates to CASSSLGASGSPVANEQFF.

The V and J genes are TRBV5-1 and TRBJ2-5; TRBD2 matches 14 bases. Trimming took 3 bases from V and 12 from J; bases not matched to a gene: 4. CDR1 is SGHRS, CDR2 YFSETQ, per germline. The CDR3 is made up of 13 amino acids. In DNA form, the CDR3 reads TGCGCCAGCAGCTCGGGACTAGCGGGAGTTAAGTACTTC. The encoded protein is CASSSGLAGVKYF.

This clone was picked up a small number of times. The V call is TRBV7-6, the J call TRBJ1-6; D is uncertain. There are 15 residues in the CDR3. V lost 0 bases, J lost 5 bases, and 8 bases lay in between. CDR1 SGHVS and CDR2 FNYEAQ come from the germline V gene. This CDR3 is CASSLAASDNSPLHF. The CDR3 DNA reads TGTGCCAGCAGCTTAGCAGCATCCGATAATTCACCCCTCCACTTT.

The chain combines TRBV4-3 with TRBJ2-6, with D possibly matching TRBD1 (6 bases). The CDR3 sequence is 17 residues long. The V end lost 0 bases, the J end lost 0 bases, and 9 bases lay between the germline ends. Germline assignment: CDR1 LGHNA and CDR2 YSLEER. For the CDR3, the DNA is TGCGCCAGCAGCCAAGAGGGGGCTCGCTCTGGGGCCAACGTCCTGACTTTC. Its protein is CASSQEGARSGANVLTF.

V and J are TRBV19 and TRBJ2-7, with 11 bases aligning to TRBD2. The germline V gene encodes CDR1 LNHDA and CDR2 SQIVND (reference sequence). The CDR3 loop spans 17 amino acids. Trimming took 2 bases from V and 3 from J; bases not matched to a gene: 9. CDR3 residues: CASSISSAGLAVYEQYF. CDR3 nucleotides: TGTGCCAGTAGTATAAGTTCAGCGGGACTAGCGGTCTACGAGCAGTACTTC. The complete variable domain, with remaining parts taken from reference TRBV19 and TRBJ2-7, reads DGGITQSPKYLFRKEGQNVTLSCEQNLNHDAMYWYRQDPGQGLRLIYYSQIVNDFQKGDIAEGYSVSREKKESFPLTVTSAQKNPTAFYLCASSISSAGLAVYEQYFGPGTRLTVT.

This clone showed up just a few times. This chain joins TRBV5-1 and TRBJ2-7; TRBD1 matches 9 bases. The length of the CDR3 is 14 residues. From germline, CDR1 is SGHRS and CDR2 YFSETQ. V shed 5 bases and J 3 bases; nucleotides not matched to a gene: 6. The DNA for the CDR3 is TGCGCCAGCAGGGGAGGGACAGGGCTCTACGAGCAGTACTTC. This gives the protein CASRGGTGLYEQYF.

For this clone: Other nucleotide sequences from this sample produce the same CDR3. The genes are TRBV11-3 and TRBJ1-1; a weak D match, TRBD1 (6 bases). The CDR3 loop spans 14 amino acids. Trimming stripped 3 bases from V and 1 base from J, with 9 bases between. Per germline, CDR1 SGHNT and CDR2 YENEEA. The CDR3 DNA reads TGTGCCAGCAGCTTGGGACAAGAGAACACTGAAGCTTTCTTT. This translates into CASSLGQENTEAFF.

This clone was counted between two and nine times. The chain has TRBV7-9 and TRBJ1-1, with D possibly being TRBD1 (6 bases). CDR1 and CDR2 from the germline V gene are SEHNR and FQNEAQ (reference sequence). V dropped 5 bases and J dropped 1 base, with 20 bases sitting between them. The CDR3 runs to 17 residues. CDR3 nucleotides: TGTGCCAGCAGCCCGCTGCGTTCTTTAGGGGGGAACACTGAAGCTTTCTTT. Amino acid sequence: CASSPLRSLGGNTEAFF. The full variable domain, its missing parts supplied by reference TRBV7-9 and TRBJ1-1, is DTGVSQNPRHKITKRGQNVTFRCDPISEHNRLYWYRQTLGQGPEFLTYFQNEAQLEKSRLLSDRFSAERPKGSFSTLEIQRTEQGDSAMYLCASSPLRSLGGNTEAFFGQGTRLTVV.

Turning to this clone: One junction end disagrees with the germline gene, perhaps due to a read error. V and J are TRBV30 and TRBJ1-2; tentatively, D is TRBD1 (6 bases). From germline, CDR1 is GTSNPN and CDR2 SVGIG (reference sequence). The CDR3 is 18 amino acids. As DNA, the CDR3 is TGTGCCTCGAGTGTCAGTAGGGGTCACAGGGTTGGGAACGCTGGCTACACCTTC. Its translation is CASSVSRGHRVGNAGYTF. Full variable domain (remainder filled in from reference TRBV30 and TRBJ1-2): SQTIHQWPATLVQPVGSPLSLECTVEGTSNPNLYWYRQAAGRGLQLLFYSVGIGQISSEVPQNLSASRPQDRQFILSSKKLLLSDSGFYLCASSVSRGHRVGNAGYTFGSGTRLTVV.

V and J are TRBV9 and TRBJ2-1; 11 positions agree with TRBD2. From germline, CDR1 is SGDLS and CDR2 YYNGEE. After removal of 1 base from V and 9 bases from J, the junction contained 6 bases not matched to a gene. The CDR3 runs 15 residues. CDR3 amino acids: CASSVPTSGSPEQFF. Written as DNA, the CDR3 is TGTGCCAGCAGCGTACCCACTAGCGGGAGTCCTGAGCAGTTCTTC.

The V call is TRBV6-5, the J call TRBJ2-7; 9 bases match TRBD1. V was clipped by 4 bases and J by 1 base; unmatched bases: 2. The CDR3 is 14 amino acids. The germline V gene has CDR1 MNHEY and CDR2 SVGAGI. The CDR3 here is CASSFGQGSYEQYF. CDR3 nucleotide sequence: TGTGCCAGCAGTTTTGGACAGGGGTCCTACGAGCAGTACTTC.

This clone was detected only a few times. The gene calls are TRBV6-5 and TRBJ1-2, with D maybe TRBD1 (5 bases). Germline V gene lookup returns CDR1 MNHEY and CDR2 SVGAGI. There are 15 residues in the CDR3. With 4 bases removed from V and 3 bases from J, the gap between germline ends came to 15 bases. CDR3 sequence reads: CASSSWGTNDYGYTF. In DNA, the CDR3 is TGTGCCAGCAGTTCTTGGGGCACTAATGACTATGGCTACACCTTC.

The chain carries TRBV4-3 and TRBJ1-1; TRBD1 is a possible D gene (5 bases). This CDR3 spans 14 amino acids. V was cut by 5 bases and J by 1 base, with 11 bases left in between. Germline CDR1 is LGHNA and CDR2 is YSLEER. CDR3 sequence: CASSSQVGNTEAFF. DNA of the CDR3: TGCGCCAGCAGCTCACAGGTCGGGAACACTGAAGCTTTCTTT.

Comments on this clone: An end of the junction does not agree with germline; a read error may underlie this. The chain employs TRBV7-7 and TRBJ2-5; a possible D gene is TRBD2 (6 bases). Germline V gives CDR1 SSHAT, CDR2 FNYEAQ (reference sequence). The CDR3 runs to 15 residues. CDR3 in DNA: TGTGCTAGCAGCTTAGTCCTAGCGCGCCAAGAGACCCAGTACTTC. This encodes CASSLVLARQETQYF.

V usage is TRBV4-3 and J usage is TRBJ1-4; 8 bases are a match to TRBD1. The germline V gene has CDR1 LGHNA and CDR2 YSLEER. The CDR3 runs 16 residues. The junction had 6 bases not matched to a gene; V was cut back by 0 bases and J by 6 bases. The CDR3 protein is CASSQDQDRAYEKLFF. In nucleotides, the CDR3 is TGCGCCAGCAGCCAAGATCAGGACAGGGCCTATGAAAAACTGTTTTTT.

This clone has only a few counts. Here the CDR3 reads CASSGGEWGQPQHF. CDR3 bases: TGCGCCAGCAGCGGGGGGGAATGGGGTCAGCCCCAGCATTTT. This sequence joins TRBV5-1 and TRBJ1-5, with a tentative D call TRBD1 (5 bases). The CDR3 is 14 residues long. Looked up from germline, CDR1 is SGHRS and CDR2 is YFSETQ. Trimming shortened V by 4 bases and J by 6 bases, and 14 bases separated the two germline ends.

The chain joins TRBV9 to TRBJ2-3, with a possible D match to TRBD2 (5 bases). Germline CDR1 is SGDLS and CDR2 is YYNGEE. The V end was cut by 4 bases, the J end by 2 bases, with 17 bases between. There are 16 residues in the CDR3. The CDR3 reads CASSPLEGRHTDTQYF. The DNA for the CDR3 is TGTGCCAGCAGCCCCCTTGAGGGCCGTCACACAGATACGCAGTATTTT.

This chain links TRBV12-5 with TRBJ2-5; D possibly corresponds to TRBD2 (6 bases). The CDR3 extends over 13 amino acids. Germline lookup yields CDR1 LGHNT and CDR2 FRNRAP. The germline V and J ends were trimmed by 2 bases and 7 bases, with 11 bases remaining between them. The CDR3 sequence is CASGLSGEVTQYF. For the CDR3, the DNA is TGTGCTAGTGGTTTGTCGGGAGAGGTGACCCAGTACTTC.

This clone was detected a few times. The CDR3 bases are TGTGCCAGCAGCCCCCTCGGGGGGAGCTCCTACGAGCAGTACTTC. It is translated as CASSPLGGSSYEQYF. The genes are TRBV6-1 and TRBJ2-7; 7 bases align to TRBD2. Germline V gives CDR1 MNHNS, CDR2 SASEGT. This CDR3 contains 15 residues. V lost 6 bases to trimming and J lost 0 bases; unmatched junction nucleotides: 8.

This chain uses TRBV2 with TRBJ1-1; D is unresolved. Trimming cost V 7 bases and J 0 bases, with 18 bases left between them. Germline CDR1 reads SNHLY; CDR2 reads FYNNEI. CDR3 length: 16 amino acids. The CDR3 sequence: CASTAAGRPMNTEAFF. The DNA for the CDR3 is TGTGCCAGCACCGCCGCGGGCAGACCAATGAACACTGAAGCTTTCTTT.

This sequence joins TRBV6-5 and TRBJ2-1; 8 positions match TRBD2. This CDR3 has 15 amino acids. J lost 8 bases, V lost 4 bases, and 10 bases had no gene match. Germline CDR1 is MNHEY and CDR2 is SVGAGI. The CDR3 DNA is TGTGCCAGCAGTTCCCCCCAGCGGGGGCTCTATGAGCAGTTCTTC. The encoded protein is CASSSPQRGLYEQFF.

V and J are TRBV30 and TRBJ2-3; 8 bases agree with TRBD1. Germline values: CDR1 GTSNPN, CDR2 SVGIG (reference sequence). J gave up 4 bases and V 6 bases, and 9 bases lay outside the gene matches. There are 14 residues in the CDR3. CDR3 region: CACRPGGAADTQYF. The CDR3 DNA reads as TGTGCCTGTCGGCCAGGGGGCGCCGCAGATACGCAGTATTTT.